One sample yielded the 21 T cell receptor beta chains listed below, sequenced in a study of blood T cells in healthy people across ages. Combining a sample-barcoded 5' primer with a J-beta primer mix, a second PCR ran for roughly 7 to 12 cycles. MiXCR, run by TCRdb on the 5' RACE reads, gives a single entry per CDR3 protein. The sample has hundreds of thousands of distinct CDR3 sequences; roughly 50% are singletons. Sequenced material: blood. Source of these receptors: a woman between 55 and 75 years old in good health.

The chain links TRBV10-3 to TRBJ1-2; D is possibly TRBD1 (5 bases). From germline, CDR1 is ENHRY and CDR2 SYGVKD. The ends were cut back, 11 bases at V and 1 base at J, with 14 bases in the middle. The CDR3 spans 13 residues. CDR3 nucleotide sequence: TGTGCCGTCGGGGCAGACTTTAACTATGGCTACACCTTC. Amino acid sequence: CAVGADFNYGYTF.

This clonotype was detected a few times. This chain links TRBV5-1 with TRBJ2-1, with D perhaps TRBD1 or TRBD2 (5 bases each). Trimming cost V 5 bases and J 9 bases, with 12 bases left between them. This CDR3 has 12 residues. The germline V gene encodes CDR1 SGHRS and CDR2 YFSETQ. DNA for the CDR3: TGCGCCAGCAGGGAGACCGGGACTGAGCAGTTCTTC. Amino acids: CASRETGTEQFF.

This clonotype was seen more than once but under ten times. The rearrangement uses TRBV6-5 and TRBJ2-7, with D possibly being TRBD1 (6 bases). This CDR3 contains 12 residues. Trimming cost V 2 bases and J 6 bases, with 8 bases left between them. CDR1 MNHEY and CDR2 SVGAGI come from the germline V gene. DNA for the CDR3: TGTGCCAGCAGTTACGGGGGCGCCGAGCAGTACTTC. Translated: CASSYGGAEQYF.

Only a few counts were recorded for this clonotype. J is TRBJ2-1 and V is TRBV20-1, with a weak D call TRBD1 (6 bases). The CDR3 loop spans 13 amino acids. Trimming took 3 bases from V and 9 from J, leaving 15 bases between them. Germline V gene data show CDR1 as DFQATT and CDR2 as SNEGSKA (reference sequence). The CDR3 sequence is CSARRDTYGEQFF. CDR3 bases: TGCAGTGCTAGGAGGGACACTTACGGTGAGCAGTTCTTC.

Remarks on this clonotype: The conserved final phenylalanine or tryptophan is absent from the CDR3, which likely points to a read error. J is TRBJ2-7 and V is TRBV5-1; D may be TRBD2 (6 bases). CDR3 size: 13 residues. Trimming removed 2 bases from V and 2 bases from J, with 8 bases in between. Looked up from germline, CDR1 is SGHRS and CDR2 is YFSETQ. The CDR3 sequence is CASSLGGPYEQYL. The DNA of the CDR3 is TGCGCCAGCAGCTTAGGAGGGCCCTACGAGCAGTACTTG.

The CDR3 region has the DNA TGTGCCAGCAGTTTGGGGACTAGCGGGGGAGCCAAAAACATTCAGTACTTC. Protein product: CASSLGTSGGAKNIQYF. The chain recombines TRBV28 with TRBJ2-4; 14 bases are shared with TRBD2. The V gene's germline CDR1 is MDHEN and CDR2 SYDVKM. V lost 3 bases to trimming and J lost 0 bases; unmatched junction nucleotides: 1. The CDR3 contains 17 residues. Full variable domain (outside the CDR3, taken from reference TRBV28 and TRBJ2-4): DVKVTQSSRYLVKRTGEKVFLECVQDMDHENMFWYRQDPGLGLRLIYFSYDVKMKEKGDIPEGYSVSREKKERFSLILESASTNQTSMYLCASSLGTSGGAKNIQYFGAGTRLSVL.

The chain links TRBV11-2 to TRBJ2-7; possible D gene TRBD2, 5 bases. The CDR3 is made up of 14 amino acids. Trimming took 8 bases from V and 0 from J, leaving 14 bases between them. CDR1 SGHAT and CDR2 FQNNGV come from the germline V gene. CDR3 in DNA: TGTGCCAGCGGACTTAGCCGTTTCTCCTACGAGCAGTACTTC. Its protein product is CASGLSRFSYEQYF. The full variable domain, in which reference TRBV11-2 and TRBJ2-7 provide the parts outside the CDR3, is EAGVAQSPRYKIIEKRQSVAFWCNPISGHATLYWYQQILGQGPKLLIQFQNNGVVDDSQLPKDRFSAERLKGVDSTLKIQPAKLEDSAVYLCASGLSRFSYEQYFGPGTRLTVT.

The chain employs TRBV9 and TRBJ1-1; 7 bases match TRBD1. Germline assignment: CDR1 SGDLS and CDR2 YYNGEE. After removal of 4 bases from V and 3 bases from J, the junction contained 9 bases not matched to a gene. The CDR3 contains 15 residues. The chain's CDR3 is CASSRETGYYTEAFF. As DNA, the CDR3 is TGTGCCAGCAGCAGAGAGACAGGGTATTACACTGAAGCTTTCTTT.

CDR3 sequence reads: CASSARQYTDTQYF. The DNA for the CDR3 is TGTGCCAGCAGCGCCCGACAGTACACAGATACGCAGTATTTT. The V and J genes are TRBV3-1 and TRBJ2-3, with D possibly TRBD1 on 5 matching bases. Trimming stripped 5 bases from V and 2 bases from J, with 11 bases between. Germline CDR1 and CDR2: LGHDT and YNNKEL (reference sequence). The CDR3 is 14 amino acids.

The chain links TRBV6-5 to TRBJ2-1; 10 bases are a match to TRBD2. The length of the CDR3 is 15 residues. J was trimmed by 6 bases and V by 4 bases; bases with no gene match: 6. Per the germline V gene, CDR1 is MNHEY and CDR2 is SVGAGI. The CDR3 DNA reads TGTGCCAGCAGTTCAGTCTCTAGCGGGGGCAATGAGCAGTTCTTC. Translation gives CASSSVSSGGNEQFF.

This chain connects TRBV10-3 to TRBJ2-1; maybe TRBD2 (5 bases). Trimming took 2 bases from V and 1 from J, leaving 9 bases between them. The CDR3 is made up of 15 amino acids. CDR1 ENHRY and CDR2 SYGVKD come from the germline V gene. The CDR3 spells CAISEGGPSYNEQFF. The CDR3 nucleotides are TGTGCCATCAGTGAGGGCGGGCCATCCTACAATGAGCAGTTCTTC.

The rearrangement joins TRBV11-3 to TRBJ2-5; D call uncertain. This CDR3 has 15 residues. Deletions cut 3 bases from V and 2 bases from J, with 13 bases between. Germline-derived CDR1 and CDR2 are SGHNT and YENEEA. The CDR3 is CASSLGLSFQETQYF. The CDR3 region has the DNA TGTGCCAGCAGCTTGGGCCTATCCTTTCAAGAGACCCAGTACTTC.

The CDR3 here is CASNWKGAKNIQYF. CDR3 nucleotide sequence: TGTGCCAGCAATTGGAAGGGGGCCAAAAACATTCAGTACTTC. The genes are TRBV2 and TRBJ2-4, with a weak D call TRBD1 (5 bases). V was trimmed by 7 bases and J by 1 base, leaving 11 bases between them. CDR1 is SNHLY and CDR2 is FYNNEI in the germline V gene. The CDR3 is made up of 14 amino acids.

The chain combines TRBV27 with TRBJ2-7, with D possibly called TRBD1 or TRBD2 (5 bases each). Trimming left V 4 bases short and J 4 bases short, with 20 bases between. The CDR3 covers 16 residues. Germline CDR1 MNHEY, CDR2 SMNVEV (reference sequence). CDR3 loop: CASSSLAGAGWYEQYF. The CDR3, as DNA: TGTGCCAGCAGTTCCCTCGCCGGGGCAGGGTGGTACGAGCAGTACTTC.

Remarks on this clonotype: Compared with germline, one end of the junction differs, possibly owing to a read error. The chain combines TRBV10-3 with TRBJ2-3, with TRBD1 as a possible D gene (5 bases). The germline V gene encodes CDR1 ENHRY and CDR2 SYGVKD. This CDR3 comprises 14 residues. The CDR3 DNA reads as TGTGCCAGCAGTGAGTCGCAGGGTGGAGATACGCAGTATTTT. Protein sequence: CASSESQGGDTQYF.

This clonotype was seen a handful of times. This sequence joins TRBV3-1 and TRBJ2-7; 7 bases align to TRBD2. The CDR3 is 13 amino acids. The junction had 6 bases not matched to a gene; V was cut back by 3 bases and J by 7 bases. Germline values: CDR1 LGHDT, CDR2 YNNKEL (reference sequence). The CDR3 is CASSQGGSGEQYF. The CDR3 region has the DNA TGTGCCAGCAGCCAGGGGGGGTCGGGAGAGCAGTACTTC.

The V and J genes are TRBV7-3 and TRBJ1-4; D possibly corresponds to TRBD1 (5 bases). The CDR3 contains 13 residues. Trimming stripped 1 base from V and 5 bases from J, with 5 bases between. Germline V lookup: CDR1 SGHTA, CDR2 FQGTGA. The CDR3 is CASSLNRNEKLFF. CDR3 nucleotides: TGTGCCAGCAGCTTAAACAGGAATGAAAAACTGTTTTTT.

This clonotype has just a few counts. CDR3 bases: TGTGCCAGCAAAACGGGCCGGCTTAATGAAAAACTGTTTTTT. It is translated as CASKTGRLNEKLFF. This rearrangement joins TRBV2 to TRBJ1-4, with D uncertain. The length of the CDR3 is 14 residues. In germline, CDR1 is SNHLY, CDR2 FYNNEI. With 7 bases removed from V and 4 bases from J, the gap between germline ends came to 13 bases.

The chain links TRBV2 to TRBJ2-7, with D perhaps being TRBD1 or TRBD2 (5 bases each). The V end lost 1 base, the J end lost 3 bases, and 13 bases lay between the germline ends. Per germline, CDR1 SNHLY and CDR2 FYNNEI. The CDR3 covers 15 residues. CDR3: CASSEGDLSIYEQYF. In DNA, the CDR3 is TGTGCCAGCAGTGAAGGGGACCTGAGCATCTACGAGCAGTACTTC. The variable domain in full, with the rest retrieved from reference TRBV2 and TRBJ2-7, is EPEVTQTPSHQVTQMGQEVILRCVPISNHLYFYWYRQILGQKVEFLVSFYNNEISEKSEIFDDQFSVERPDGSNFTLKIRSTKLEDSAMYFCASSEGDLSIYEQYFGPGTRLTVT.

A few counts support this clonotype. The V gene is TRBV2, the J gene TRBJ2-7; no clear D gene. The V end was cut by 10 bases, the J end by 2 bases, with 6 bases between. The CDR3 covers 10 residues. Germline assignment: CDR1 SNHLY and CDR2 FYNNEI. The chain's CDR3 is CATAAYEQYF. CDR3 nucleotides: TGTGCCACCGCGGCCTACGAGCAGTACTTC.

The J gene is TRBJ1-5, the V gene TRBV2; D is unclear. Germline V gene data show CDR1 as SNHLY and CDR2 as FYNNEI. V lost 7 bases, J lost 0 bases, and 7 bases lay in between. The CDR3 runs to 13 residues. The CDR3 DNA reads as TGTGCCAGCAAAGATAATAGCAATCAGCCCCAGCATTTT. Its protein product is CASKDNSNQPQHF.